The entry below gives a single T cell receptor (beta chain) sequence along with its context. The sample originates from a study of blood T cell repertoires in COVID-19. The protocol was immunoSEQ multiplex PCR, while the TCRdb copy is restricted to in-frame clones and leaves out a portion. The sample contains about 110,000 clones, 71% of which appear only once. The CDR3 contains 11 residues. Per germline, CDR1 DFQATT and CDR2 SNEGSKA (reference sequence). Trimming stripped 6 bases from V and 3 bases from J, with 7 bases between. Material for sequencing was peripheral blood. V usage is TRBV20-1 and J usage is TRBJ2-3; unclear D gene. The sequence derives from a woman aged 40 to 50 with acute or convalescent COVID-19. The CDR3 loop reads CSAPVTDTQYF. The CDR3 bases are TGCAGTGCCCCAGTGACAGATACGCAGTATTTT.